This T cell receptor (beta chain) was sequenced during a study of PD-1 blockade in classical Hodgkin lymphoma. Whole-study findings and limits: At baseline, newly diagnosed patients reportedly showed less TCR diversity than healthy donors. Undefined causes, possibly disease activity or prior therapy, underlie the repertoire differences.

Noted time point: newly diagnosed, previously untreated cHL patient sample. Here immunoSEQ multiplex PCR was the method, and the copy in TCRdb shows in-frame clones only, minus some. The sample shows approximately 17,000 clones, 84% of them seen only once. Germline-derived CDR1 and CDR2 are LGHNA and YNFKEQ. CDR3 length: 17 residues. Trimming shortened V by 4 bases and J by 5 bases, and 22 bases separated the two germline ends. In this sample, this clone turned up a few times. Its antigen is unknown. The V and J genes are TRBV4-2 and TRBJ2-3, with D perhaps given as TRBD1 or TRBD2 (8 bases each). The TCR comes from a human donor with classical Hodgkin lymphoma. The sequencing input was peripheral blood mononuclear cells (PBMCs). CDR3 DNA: TGTGCCAGCAGCCCCCAGGGGGCGGGAGGTTTCATAGATACGCAGTATTTT. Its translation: CASSPQGAGGFIDTQYF.